Each of the 13 T cell receptor beta chains below was sequenced from the same sample in a study of metastatic and nonmetastatic thyroid tumors. Until they underwent thyroid surgery, no patient had received any treatment. TCRdb reanalyzed the PCR reads with MiXCR. The table includes about 92,000 clones, more than 13% detected once. The source material was blood. The origin of the receptors is a female donor with papillary thyroid cancer or a benign thyroid nodule (not recorded which). Some clones in this sample may be carry-over from other donors' samples.

This clone was recorded many times. The chain joins TRBV30 to TRBJ1-1; the D gene is possibly TRBD1 (5 bases). CDR1 and CDR2 from the germline V gene are GTSNPN and SVGIG (reference sequence). The CDR3 sequence is 11 residues long. Between the trimmed V and J ends, which lost 5 bases and 5 bases, there was a span of 9 bases. CDR3 nucleotides: TGTGCCTGGGACACAGGTACTGAAGCTTTCTTT. This translates into CAWDTGTEAFF.

This clone turned up a few times. A much more abundant neighbour one base away suggests this may be a read error. The chain has TRBV19 and TRBJ2-3, with 9 bases identical to TRBD1. CDR3 size: 14 residues. The J segment lost 7 bases and the V segment lost 5 bases, leaving 7 bases of the junction unmatched. Germline V lookup: CDR1 LNHDA, CDR2 SQIVND (reference sequence). The CDR3 loop reads CASSLGQGSYTQYF. The CDR3 DNA is TGTGCCAGTAGTTTGGGACAGGGATCATATACGCAGTATTTT.

At least ten counts were recorded for this clone. The chain carries TRBV7-2 and TRBJ1-2, with 8 bases aligning to TRBD1. The CDR3 has 15 residues. V dropped 5 bases and J dropped 3; count of bases not matched to a gene: 8. Germline values: CDR1 SGHTA, CDR2 FQGNSA. The CDR3 DNA reads as TGTGCCAGCAGCATCCAGGGGGCCGCCTACTATGGCTACACCTTC. This gives the protein CASSIQGAAYYGYTF.

The CDR3 loop is CASSTTTSSYNEQFF. CDR3 nucleotide sequence: TGTGCCAGCAGCACTACAACGAGCTCCTACAATGAGCAGTTCTTC. The genes are TRBV5-4 and TRBJ2-1; D call uncertain. Looked up from germline, CDR1 is SGHNT and CDR2 is YYREEE (reference sequence). The CDR3 is made up of 15 amino acids. The ends were cut back, 4 bases at V and 0 bases at J, with 11 bases in the middle.

This clone was recorded many times. The chain uses TRBV7-2 and TRBJ2-1; 9 bases line up with TRBD2. The germline V gene has CDR1 SGHTA and CDR2 FQGNSA. J lost 15 bases, V lost 3 bases, and 12 bases had no gene match. The CDR3 consists of 14 residues. The DNA of the CDR3 is TGTGCCAGCAGCTTCACTTCGGCGGGGGGGCTGATGTTCTTC. Its protein product is CASSFTSAGGLMFF.

This clone was picked up many times. The DNA of the CDR3 is TGTGCCAGCAGCTTAGGTGGTGTGACAGGGACCGCCTACGAGCAGTACTTC. Its protein product is CASSLGGVTGTAYEQYF. The rearrangement links TRBV11-2 to TRBJ2-7; TRBD1 aligns across 7 bases. Germline CDR1 reads SGHAT; CDR2 reads FQNNGV. V shed 1 base and J 2 bases; nucleotides not matched to a gene: 11. The CDR3 covers 17 residues. The variable domain in full, with the rest retrieved from reference TRBV11-2 and TRBJ2-7, is EAGVAQSPRYKIIEKRQSVAFWCNPISGHATLYWYQQILGQGPKLLIQFQNNGVVDDSQLPKDRFSAERLKGVDSTLKIQPAKLEDSAVYLCASSLGGVTGTAYEQYFGPGTRLTVT.

This clone came up many times. The rearrangement uses TRBV7-2 and TRBJ1-4; D is ambiguous. The germline V gene encodes CDR1 SGHTA and CDR2 FQGNSA. V lost 3 bases to trimming and J lost 5 bases, with 10 bases between them. The length of the CDR3 is 14 residues. Written as DNA, the CDR3 is TGTGCCAGCAGCTTCCTGGAGCCAAATGAAAAACTGTTTTTT. It encodes CASSFLEPNEKLFF.

As concerns this clone: A single base separates this from a much larger clone, so it may be a read error. This CDR3 is missing its conserved last phenylalanine or tryptophan, likely due to a read error. The chain has TRBV10-1 and TRBJ2-5, with D possibly matching TRBD2 (5 bases). With 2 bases removed from V and 4 bases from J, the gap between germline ends came to 11 bases. The CDR3 runs to 14 residues. Germline CDR1 reads WNHNN; CDR2 reads SYGVQD (reference sequence). The CDR3 DNA sequence: TGCGCCAGCAGTGAGACTAGGGCTGGAGAGACCCAGTACTCC. It is translated as CASSETRAGETQYS.

This clone has a count of ten or more. The chain couples TRBV30 to TRBJ2-7, with D possibly being TRBD2 (6 bases). The germline gives CDR1 GTSNPN, CDR2 SVGIG (reference sequence). Trimming pared 5 bases from V and 2 bases from J, leaving 7 bases between. The CDR3 contains 11 residues. The CDR3 protein is CAWGEAYEQYF. In nucleotides, the CDR3 is TGTGCCTGGGGGGAGGCCTACGAGCAGTACTTC.

Many counts were recorded for this clone. The gene calls are TRBV3-1 and TRBJ1-4; 8 bases map to TRBD1. The CDR3 spans 13 residues. Trimming took 7 bases from V and 3 from J; bases not matched to a gene: 1. Germline CDR1 LGHDT, CDR2 YNNKEL (reference sequence). Here the CDR3 DNA reads TGTGCCAGCACAGGGGGCTCTAATGAAAAACTGTTTTTT. It translates to CASTGGSNEKLFF. Drawing the rest from reference TRBV3-1 and TRBJ1-4, the complete variable domain is DTAVSQTPKYLVTQMGNDKSIKCEQNLGHDTMYWYKQDSKKFLKIMFSYNNKELIINETVPNRFSPKSPDKAHLNLHINSLELGDSAVYFCASTGGSNEKLFFGSGTQLSVL.

There are a few counts of this clone. This may be a read error, as it is one base from a much larger clone. The rearrangement uses TRBV5-8 and TRBJ1-5, with 8 bases identical to TRBD1. The CDR3 consists of 15 residues. Unmatched junction bases numbered 7, after V lost 5 bases and J lost 3 bases. CDR1 is SGHTS, CDR2 YDEGEE, per germline. The CDR3 here is CASRQDRVINQPQHF. CDR3 sequence (DNA): TGTGCCAGCAGACAGGACAGGGTCATCAATCAGCCCCAGCATTTT.

The sample holds many counts of this clone. This chain uses TRBV6-1 with TRBJ1-2; possible D gene TRBD1, 5 bases. Trimming left V 6 bases short and J 4 bases short, with 12 bases between. The CDR3 extends over 13 amino acids. Germline-derived CDR1 and CDR2 are MNHNS and SASEGT. The CDR3 sequence is CASRRVGTYGYTF. The CDR3 coding sequence is TGTGCCAGCAGGAGGGTAGGGACCTATGGCTACACCTTC.

This clone was observed many times. The chain joins TRBV20-1 to TRBJ1-2; no firm D call. Per the germline V gene, CDR1 is DFQATT and CDR2 is SNEGSKA (reference sequence). The CDR3 consists of 11 residues. Trimming pared 7 bases from V and 1 base from J, leaving 7 bases between. The CDR3 here is CSVYFNYGYTF. The DNA for the CDR3 is TGCAGTGTCTACTTTAACTATGGCTACACCTTC.